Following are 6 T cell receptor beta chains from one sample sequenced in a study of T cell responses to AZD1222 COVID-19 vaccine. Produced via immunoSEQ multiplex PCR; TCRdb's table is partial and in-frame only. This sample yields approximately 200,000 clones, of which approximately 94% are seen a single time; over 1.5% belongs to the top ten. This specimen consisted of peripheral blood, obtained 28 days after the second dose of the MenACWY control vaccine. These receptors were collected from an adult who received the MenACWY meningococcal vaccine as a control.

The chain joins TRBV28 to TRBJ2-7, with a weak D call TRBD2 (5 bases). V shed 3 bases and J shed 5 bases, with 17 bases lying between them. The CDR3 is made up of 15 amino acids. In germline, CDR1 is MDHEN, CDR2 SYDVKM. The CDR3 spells CASSFSAALGNEQYF. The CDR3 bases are TGTGCCAGCAGTTTTAGCGCGGCCCTCGGGAACGAGCAGTACTTC.

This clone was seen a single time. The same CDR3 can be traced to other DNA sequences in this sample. The CDR3: CASSLVAGGTDTQYF. The CDR3, as DNA: TGTGCCAGCAGCTTAGTAGCGGGGGGGACAGATACGCAGTATTTT. The chain couples TRBV7-2 to TRBJ2-3; 11 bases are a match to TRBD2. With 1 base clipped from V and 3 bases from J, the junction kept 0 bases outside the gene matches. CDR3 length: 15 amino acids. Germline V gene data show CDR1 as SGHTA and CDR2 as FQGNSA.

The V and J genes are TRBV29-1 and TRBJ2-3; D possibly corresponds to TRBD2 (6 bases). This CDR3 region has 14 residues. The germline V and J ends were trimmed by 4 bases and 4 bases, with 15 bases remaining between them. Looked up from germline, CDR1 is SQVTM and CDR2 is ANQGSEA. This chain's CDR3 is CSVVDPGVADTQYF. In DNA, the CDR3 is TGCAGCGTTGTGGACCCGGGGGTGGCAGATACGCAGTATTTT.

CDR3 sequence reads: CASSAGPSETQYF. For the CDR3, the DNA is TGTGCCAGCAGTGCTGGACCCTCGGAGACCCAGTACTTC. The V gene is TRBV12-3 or TRBV12-4, the J gene TRBJ2-5; D ambiguous. This CDR3 has 13 amino acids. The V gene lost 5 bases and the J gene lost 5 bases, with 12 bases spanning the gap.

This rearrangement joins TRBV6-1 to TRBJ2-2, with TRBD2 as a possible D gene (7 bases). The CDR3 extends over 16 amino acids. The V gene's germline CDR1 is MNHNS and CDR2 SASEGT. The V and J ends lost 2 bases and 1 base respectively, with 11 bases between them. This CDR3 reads CASSESGGQNTGELFF. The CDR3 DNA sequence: TGTGCCAGCAGTGAATCCGGGGGGCAGAACACCGGGGAGCTGTTTTTT.

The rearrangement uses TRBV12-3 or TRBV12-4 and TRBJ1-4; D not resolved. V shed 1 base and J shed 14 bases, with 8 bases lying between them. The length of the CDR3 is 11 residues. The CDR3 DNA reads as TGTGCCAGCAGTTTAGGCCAGGCCCTGTTTTTT. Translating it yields CASSLGQALFF.